This T cell receptor (beta chain) was found in a study of shared clonotypes between healthy human individuals (TCRdb year 2020). About the investigation overall: The cohort comprised two women and a few men aged 18 to 49 years. For each donor, CD4 naive and CD4 memory were each run on three plates, CD8 naive on two plates, and CD8 memory on one plate. To estimate repertoire size and how much clonotypes are shared between individuals, the study performed deep sequencing of blood TCR repertoires from a few healthy adults. To increase sequencing depth and limit assay-specific biases, TCR repertoire library preparation and sequencing were carried out by different laboratories using diverse techniques. Between about 0.94 and 10 billion PBMCs per donor were obtained by leukapheresis.

Worth noting for this clone: Its antigen has not been determined. The input lacks base qualities; no much larger clone sits a single base away.

TCR CDR3 regions were amplified from genomic DNA by multiplex PCR using the deep immunoSEQ assay. Genomic DNA extracted from each cell subset was distributed evenly over all wells of several immunoSEQ 96-well plates, and each plate served as one replicate. For sorted subsets, around 0.2 ug of genomic DNA, equivalent to 25,000 to 30,000 T cell genomes, went into each replicate PCR. Purified libraries were measured with a Qubit 3.0 fluorometer, size-checked on a Bioanalyzer 2100, and measured again with the KAPA Library Quantification kit. Each immunoSEQ 96-well plate was sequenced on its own single-read 150-cycle Illumina NextSeq 550 flow cell. In the paper's pipeline: Because only junctional sequences without quality scores were contained in the immunoSEQ output, filtering matching that applied to full-length reads could not be performed. Sequences were annotated with PyIR, a Python wrapper for IgBLAST v1.9, using IMGT germline references to assign V/J genes and CDR3. Reads were removed for weak V/J assignments (E-value above 1e-6), missing CDR3, stop codons, out-of-frame junctions, or ambiguous translated residues. V3J clonotypes were defined as sequences sharing an identical inferred V gene, J gene, and CDR3 amino acid sequence. Percentage overlap between repertoires was computed as shared unique clonotypes divided by the size of the smaller repertoire. RTK rarefaction, the Chao1 estimator, and Recon v2.1 estimates of unobserved clonotypes were used to assess repertoire richness. Generation probabilities for all TCRbeta clonotypes obtained by the gDNA method from a few donors were computed using OLGA. TCRdb took over this immuneACCESS table, retaining in-frame rearrangements with V and J assigned. Such tables are incomplete; in checked studies, under half of the missing clones stem from an unresolved V gene, and the remainder is unexplained. V, J and clone size are those of that table, while D and trimming were read from the DNA. The sample table records 1.4 million or so clones; 98% to 99% of these occur just once. In total, the top ten clones hold about 0.4% of the sample.

General conclusions and limits of the study: Across a handful of donors, around 5% of naive CD4, roughly 3.8% of naive CD8, 2.3% of memory CD4, and 0.3% to 0.45% of memory CD8 clonotypes were shared. Larger estimated clonotype richness was generally found for naive subsets than for memory subsets. Pairwise subsampling led to the expectation that sequencing depth would affect the degree of clonotype sharing among donors. Sampling was restricted to blood, and TCR repertoires in tissue are likely to differ from TCR repertoires in blood. Because the study included only a small number of donors, the genetic and exposure-history diversity represented was limited. Rarefaction of sorted-subset datasets indicated incomplete sequencing despite the large sequencing depth. Higher generation probabilities were observed for clonotypes shared by all four sorted-subset donors than for non-shared clonotypes.

The donors were healthy, HIV-negative adults who had no recently reported acute infections or vaccinations. Every donor was a Caucasian adult living in Nashville, Tennessee, USA. Magnetic negative selection was used to enrich CD4+ T cells, after which naive cells were positively selected on CD45RA and the negative fraction became the memory subset. Blood was obtained by leukapheresis, after which PBMCs were separated by Ficoll-Histopaque density gradient centrifugation and cryopreserved in liquid nitrogen vapor phase. Purity and quantity of every magnetically sorted T cell population were checked by analytical flow cytometry. Each sorted fraction had its genomic DNA isolated and then quantified by UV absorbance on a Nanodrop 2000c. The CDR1 and CDR2 encoded by the germline V gene are SGHDT and YYEEEE. The CDR3 starts with the cysteine, ends with the phenylalanine, and has 15 residues. Kept here is only the CDR3 DNA, which spans 45 bases and is read in frame from base 1. The germline V end is reduced by 1 base and the J end by 4 bases; junction bases left unmatched: 5.

The receptor comes from a man aged 30 to 39 in good health. The V and J segments used are TRBV5-6 and TRBJ2-7; 10 of the junction bases match TRBD1. Sequenced sample: naive CD4+ T cells sorted from blood. Per the publication, the cell subset or site label means: CD45RA+ positively selected. DNA sequence: TGTGCCAGCAGCTTGTTTGACAGGGGGCAGTACGAGCAGTACTTC. This sequence encodes CASSLFDRGQYEQYF.